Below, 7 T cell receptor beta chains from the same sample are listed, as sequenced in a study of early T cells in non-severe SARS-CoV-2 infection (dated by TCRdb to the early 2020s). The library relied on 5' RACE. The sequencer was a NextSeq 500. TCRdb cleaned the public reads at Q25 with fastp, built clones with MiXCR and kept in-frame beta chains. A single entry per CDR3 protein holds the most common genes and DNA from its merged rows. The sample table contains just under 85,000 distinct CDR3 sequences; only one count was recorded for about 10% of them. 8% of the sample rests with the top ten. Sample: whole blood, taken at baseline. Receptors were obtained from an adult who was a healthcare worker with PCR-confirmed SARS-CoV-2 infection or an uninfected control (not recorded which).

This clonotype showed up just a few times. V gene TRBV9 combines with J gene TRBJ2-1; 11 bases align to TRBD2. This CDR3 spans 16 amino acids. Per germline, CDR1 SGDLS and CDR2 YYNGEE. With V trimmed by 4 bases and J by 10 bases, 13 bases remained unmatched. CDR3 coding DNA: TGTGCCAGCAGCCCCCTTTTGCTAGCGGGAGGTAGGGAGCAGTTCTTC. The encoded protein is CASSPLLLAGGREQFF.

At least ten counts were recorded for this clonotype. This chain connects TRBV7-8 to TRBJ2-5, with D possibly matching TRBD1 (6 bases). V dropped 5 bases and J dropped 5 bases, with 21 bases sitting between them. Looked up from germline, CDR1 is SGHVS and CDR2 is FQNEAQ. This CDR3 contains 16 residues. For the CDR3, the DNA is TGTGCCAGCAGCCCTGCCCTTACAGGGACCGGGGAGACCCAGTACTTC. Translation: CASSPALTGTGETQYF.

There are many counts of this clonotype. Written as DNA, the CDR3 is TGTGCCAGCAGCTTGGGGGGAACCACTGAAGCTTTCTTT. As protein: CASSLGGTTEAFF. The chain carries TRBV5-8 and TRBJ1-1; D uncertain. The germline CDR1 and CDR2 sequences are SGHTS and YDEGEE. Trimming stripped 0 bases from V and 4 bases from J, with 7 bases between. This CDR3 has 13 residues.

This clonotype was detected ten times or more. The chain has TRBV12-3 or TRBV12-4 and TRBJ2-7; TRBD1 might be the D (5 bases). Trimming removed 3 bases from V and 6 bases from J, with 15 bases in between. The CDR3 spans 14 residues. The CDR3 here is CASSFRKGRSEQYF. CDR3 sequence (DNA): TGTGCCAGCAGTTTTAGGAAGGGGCGATCCGAGCAGTACTTC.

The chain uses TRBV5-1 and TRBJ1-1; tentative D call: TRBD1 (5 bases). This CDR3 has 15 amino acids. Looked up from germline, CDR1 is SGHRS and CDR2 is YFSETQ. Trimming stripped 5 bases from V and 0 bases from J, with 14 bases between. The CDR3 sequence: CASSLDEGVNTEAFF. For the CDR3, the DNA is TGCGCCAGCAGTCTGGACGAAGGGGTGAACACTGAAGCTTTCTTT.

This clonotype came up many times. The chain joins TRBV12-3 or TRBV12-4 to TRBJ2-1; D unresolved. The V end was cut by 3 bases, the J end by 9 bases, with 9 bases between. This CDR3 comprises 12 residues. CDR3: CASSFSVGEQFF. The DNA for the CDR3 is TGTGCCAGCAGTTTCTCCGTAGGTGAGCAGTTCTTC.

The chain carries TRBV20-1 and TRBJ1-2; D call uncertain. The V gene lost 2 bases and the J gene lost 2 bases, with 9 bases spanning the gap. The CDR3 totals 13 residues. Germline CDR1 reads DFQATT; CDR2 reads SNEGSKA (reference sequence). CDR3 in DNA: TGCAGTGCTAGAACGGTCAACAACTATGGCTACACCTTC. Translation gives CSARTVNNYGYTF.